One and the same sample provided the 21 T cell receptor beta chains below, sequenced in a study of blood T cell repertoires in COVID-19. Method: immunoSEQ multiplex PCR; TCRdb's copy keeps in-frame clones and lacks some. This sample has roughly 38,000 clones, with less than 90% found just once. What was sequenced was peripheral blood. These receptors were obtained from a man aged 60-69 years with COVID-19, enrolled during active disease.

V gene TRBV2 combines with J gene TRBJ1-1, with 9 bases matching TRBD1. Germline CDR1 and CDR2: SNHLY and FYNNEI. The CDR3 sequence is 17 residues long. After removal of 8 bases from V and 0 bases from J, the junction contained 13 bases not matched to a gene. The DNA of the CDR3 is TGTGCCAGCGCTATACGCGCACAGGGGGCCATGAACACTGAAGCTTTCTTT. This translates into CASAIRAQGAMNTEAFF.

This clone was seen a handful of times. This rearrangement joins TRBV5-5 to TRBJ2-1, with D tentatively TRBD2 (6 bases). The CDR3 is made up of 14 amino acids. V was clipped by 3 bases and J by 15 bases, with 22 bases between them. Germline CDR1 is SGHKS and CDR2 is YYEKEE (reference sequence). This chain's CDR3 is CASSSGVGSGPSFF. For the CDR3, the DNA is TGTGCCAGCAGCTCTGGCGTTGGTAGCGGCCCCTCGTTCTTC.

The rearrangement joins TRBV14 to TRBJ1-6, with D possibly matching TRBD1 (5 bases). From germline, CDR1 is SGHDN and CDR2 FVKESK. This CDR3 is 15 amino acids long. Trimming removed 4 bases from V and 6 bases from J, with 13 bases in between. The CDR3 here is CASSRRRGVNSPLHF. The DNA of the CDR3 is TGTGCCAGCAGCCGACGAAGGGGCGTTAATTCACCCCTCCACTTT.

The V and J genes are TRBV7-2 and TRBJ1-2; the D is unclear. The CDR3 length is 16 residues. Deletions cut 7 bases from V and 0 bases from J, with 18 bases between. CDR1 and CDR2 (germline): SGHTA, FQGNSA. CDR3 loop: CASTLRLTSSNYGYTF. The CDR3, as DNA: TGTGCCAGCACCCTAAGGCTCACTAGCTCTAACTATGGCTACACCTTC.

The chain carries TRBV3-1 (or the pseudogene TRBV3-2) and TRBJ2-7; D unclear. Germline V gene sequence: CDR1 LGHDT, CDR2 YNNKEL (reference sequence). The CDR3 length is 12 residues. Trimming pared 0 bases from V and 9 bases from J, leaving 9 bases between. Here the CDR3 reads CASSQDFPRQYF. Here the CDR3 DNA reads TGTGCCAGCAGCCAAGACTTCCCGAGGCAGTACTTC.

The J gene is TRBJ1-2, the V gene TRBV7-2; D might be TRBD1 (5 bases). V lost 2 bases to trimming and J lost 3 bases, with 10 bases between them. From germline, CDR1 is SGHTA and CDR2 FQGNSA. CDR3 length equals 14 residues. CDR3 DNA sequence: TGTGCCAGCAGCTTAAATAGGGGCGACTATGGCTACACCTTC. The encoded protein is CASSLNRGDYGYTF.

The gene calls are TRBV27 and TRBJ2-1, with unresolved D. Germline V gives CDR1 MNHEY, CDR2 SMNVEV (reference sequence). This CDR3 has 15 amino acids. Trimming took 3 bases from V and 0 from J, leaving 9 bases between them. The chain's CDR3 is CASSFRSPSYNEQFF. DNA of the CDR3: TGTGCCAGCAGTTTCAGAAGTCCCTCCTACAATGAGCAGTTCTTC.

This clone was observed a single time. The chain couples TRBV6-5 to TRBJ1-1, with TRBD1 identical over 9 bases. The V segment lost 11 bases and the J segment 5 bases; nucleotides outside the gene matches: 9. The CDR3 has 13 residues. Germline V gene sequence: CDR1 MNHEY, CDR2 SVGAGI. CDR3 protein: CAVYRGLRTEAFF. The CDR3 nucleotides read TGTGCCGTTTACAGGGGGCTTCGAACTGAAGCTTTCTTT.

The V call is TRBV6-1, the J call TRBJ1-1; D perhaps matches TRBD1 (6 bases). The CDR3 is 14 residues long. V was cut by 2 bases and J by 8 bases, with 15 bases left in between. The germline gives CDR1 MNHNS, CDR2 SASEGT. The CDR3 DNA reads TGTGCCAGCAGTGAATCGGGGGGGGGCAGGGAAGCTTTCTTT. The encoded protein is CASSESGGGREAFF.

In DNA, the CDR3 is TGTGCCAGTAGTAAAAATACCGGCGAGCAGTACTTC. Encoded protein: CASSKNTGEQYF. The rearrangement uses TRBV19 and TRBJ2-7; D gene uncertain. The CDR3 spans 12 residues. Germline V gives CDR1 LNHDA, CDR2 SQIVND (reference sequence). Trimming took off 4 bases at V and 6 bases at J, with 10 bases between the two ends.

The CDR3 protein is CASSPAARRGVYGYTF. CDR3 coding DNA: TGTGCCAGCAGCCCCGCGGCACGCAGGGGAGTCTATGGCTACACCTTC. The J gene is TRBJ1-2, the V gene TRBV7-9; D may be TRBD1 (6 bases). The V and J ends lost 5 bases and 4 bases respectively, with 20 bases between them. Germline assignment: CDR1 SEHNR and CDR2 FQNEAQ (reference sequence). The CDR3 spans 16 residues. The full variable domain, in which reference TRBV7-9 and TRBJ1-2 provide the parts outside the CDR3, is DTGVSQNPRHKITKRGQNVTFRCDPISEHNRLYWYRQTLGQGPEFLTYFQNEAQLEKSRLLSDRFSAERPKGSFSTLEIQRTEQGDSAMYLCASSPAARRGVYGYTFGSGTRLTVV.

This rearrangement joins TRBV7-2 to TRBJ2-7, with 8 positions matching TRBD1. Per germline, CDR1 SGHTA and CDR2 FQGNSA. J gave up 3 bases and V 0 bases, and 4 bases lay outside the gene matches. The CDR3 loop spans 15 amino acids. The CDR3 DNA reads as TGTGCCAGCAGCTTAGCCGGGACAGGCCTCTACGAGCAGTACTTC. This encodes CASSLAGTGLYEQYF.

This chain connects TRBV27 to TRBJ2-1, with 7 bases fitting TRBD1. Germline CDR1 reads MNHEY; CDR2 reads SMNVEV (reference sequence). The CDR3 length is 14 residues. The junction had 6 bases not matched to a gene; V was cut back by 5 bases and J by 5 bases. The chain's CDR3 is CASSLTGQHNEQFF. Written as DNA, the CDR3 is TGTGCCAGCAGTCTGACGGGACAGCACAATGAGCAGTTCTTC.

This rearrangement joins TRBV19 to TRBJ1-2, with TRBD1 identical over 7 bases. Germline values: CDR1 LNHDA, CDR2 SQIVND (reference sequence). The CDR3 sequence is 15 residues long. The trim removed 5 bases at V and 5 bases at J, leaving 11 bases unmatched. As DNA, the CDR3 is TGTGCCAGTAGTCCCCAGGGCCAGACAGGGTATGGCTACACCTTC. Its protein product is CASSPQGQTGYGYTF.

The chain links TRBV10-3 to TRBJ2-2; possibly TRBD1 for D (6 bases). This CDR3 contains 14 residues. Germline assignment: CDR1 ENHRY and CDR2 SYGVKD. With 5 bases removed from V and 6 bases from J, the gap between germline ends came to 13 bases. The CDR3 nucleotides are TGTGCCATCAGTAGCGCACAGGGAGCCGGGGAGCTGTTTTTT. Translated: CAISSAQGAGELFF.

This clone has only one observation. V and J are TRBV5-1 and TRBJ1-2; perhaps TRBD1 as D (5 bases). Deletions cut 3 bases from V and 4 bases from J, with 22 bases between. The germline V gene has CDR1 SGHRS and CDR2 YFSETQ. There are 17 residues in the CDR3. This CDR3 reads CASSSPGLQSFAYGYTF. CDR3 nucleotides: TGCGCCAGCAGCTCCCCGGGACTCCAATCCTTCGCCTATGGCTACACCTTC.

The chain links TRBV11-2 to TRBJ2-3, with 9 bases fitting TRBD1. This CDR3 comprises 15 residues. The V and J ends lost 3 bases and 0 bases, in that order; junction bases with no gene match: 1. Germline V gene sequence: CDR1 SGHAT, CDR2 FQNNGV. CDR3 DNA sequence: TGTGCCAGCAGCTTTGGGACAGGGAGCACAGATACGCAGTATTTT. It yields the protein CASSFGTGSTDTQYF.

CDR3 residues: CASTTGSDEQFF. CDR3 in DNA: TGTGCCAGCACCACAGGGTCCGATGAGCAGTTCTTC. This chain connects TRBV12-3 or TRBV12-4 to TRBJ2-1, with TRBD1 as a possible D gene (6 bases). Trimming took off 7 bases at V and 8 bases at J, with 12 bases between the two ends. This CDR3 comprises 12 residues.

The V call is TRBV6-5, the J call TRBJ1-4; TRBD1 matches 7 bases. Germline CDR1 reads MNHEY; CDR2 reads SVGAGI. The ends lost 5 bases at V and 3 bases at J; junction bases unmatched: 6. The CDR3 totals 15 residues. This chain's CDR3 is CASSNAGTANEKLFF. Written as DNA, the CDR3 is TGTGCCAGCAGTAACGCCGGGACAGCTAATGAAAAACTGTTTTTT.

This chain links TRBV15 with TRBJ1-4; TRBD1 matches 8 bases. Germline V gene lookup returns CDR1 LNHNV and CDR2 YYDKDF (reference sequence). The CDR3 has 18 residues. Trimming cost V 3 bases and J 2 bases; bases outside gene matches: 11. The CDR3 loop is CATSSLGQGPHTNEKLFF. The CDR3 DNA reads as TGTGCCACCAGCAGCCTAGGACAGGGCCCCCATACTAATGAAAAACTGTTTTTT.

This clone was detected once. The chain has TRBV19 and TRBJ2-3, with D possibly being TRBD2 (6 bases). Germline-derived CDR1 and CDR2 are LNHDA and SQIVND (reference sequence). This CDR3 spans 13 amino acids. V was pared by 7 bases and J by 6 bases, with 14 bases between. The CDR3 spells CASTRSSVDTQYF. Here the CDR3 DNA reads TGTGCCAGTACCCGATCTAGCGTGGATACGCAGTATTTT.